This TCR beta chain was found in a study of T cells after yellow fever vaccination. Study-level points and caveats: Shared CD4/CD8 clonotypes were a small share, likely from convergent recombination.

As regards this clonotype: What it binds is not known.

V trimming: 2 bases; J trimming: 8 bases; junction bases outside the gene matches: 7. In germline, CDR1 is SGHRS, CDR2 YFSETQ. CDR3 length equals 15 residues. TCRdb processed the 5' RACE reads anew with MiXCR; each CDR3 protein has one entry. The table shows a few hundred thousand distinct CDR3 sequences, with approximately 12% occurring only once. This sequence was found in a man in his late teens or twenties who received the YFV17D yellow fever vaccine. This chain connects TRBV5-1 to TRBJ2-1, with TRBD1 matching over 10 bases. Sequencing was performed on CD4+ T cells sorted from PBMCs, taken 15 days after the yellow fever booster vaccination. The CDR3 bases are TGCGCCAGCAGCTTCCCGGGACAGGGGATCGATGAGCAGTTCTTC. This codes for CASSFPGQGIDEQFF.